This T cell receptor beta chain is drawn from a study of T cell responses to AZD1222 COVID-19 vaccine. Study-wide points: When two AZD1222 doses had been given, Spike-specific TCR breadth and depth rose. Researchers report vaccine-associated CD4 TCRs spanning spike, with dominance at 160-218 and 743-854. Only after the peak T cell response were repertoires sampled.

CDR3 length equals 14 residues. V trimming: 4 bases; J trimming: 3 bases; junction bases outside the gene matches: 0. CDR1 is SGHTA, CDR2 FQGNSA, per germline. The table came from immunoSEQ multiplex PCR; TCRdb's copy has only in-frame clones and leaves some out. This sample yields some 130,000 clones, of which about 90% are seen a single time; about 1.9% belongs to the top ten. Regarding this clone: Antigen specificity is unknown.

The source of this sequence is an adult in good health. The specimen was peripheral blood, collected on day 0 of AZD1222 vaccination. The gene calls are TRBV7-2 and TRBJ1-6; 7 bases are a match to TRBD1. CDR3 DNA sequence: TGTGCCAGCAGCTGGGACAGCTATAATTCACCCCTCCACTTT. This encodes CASSWDSYNSPLHF.